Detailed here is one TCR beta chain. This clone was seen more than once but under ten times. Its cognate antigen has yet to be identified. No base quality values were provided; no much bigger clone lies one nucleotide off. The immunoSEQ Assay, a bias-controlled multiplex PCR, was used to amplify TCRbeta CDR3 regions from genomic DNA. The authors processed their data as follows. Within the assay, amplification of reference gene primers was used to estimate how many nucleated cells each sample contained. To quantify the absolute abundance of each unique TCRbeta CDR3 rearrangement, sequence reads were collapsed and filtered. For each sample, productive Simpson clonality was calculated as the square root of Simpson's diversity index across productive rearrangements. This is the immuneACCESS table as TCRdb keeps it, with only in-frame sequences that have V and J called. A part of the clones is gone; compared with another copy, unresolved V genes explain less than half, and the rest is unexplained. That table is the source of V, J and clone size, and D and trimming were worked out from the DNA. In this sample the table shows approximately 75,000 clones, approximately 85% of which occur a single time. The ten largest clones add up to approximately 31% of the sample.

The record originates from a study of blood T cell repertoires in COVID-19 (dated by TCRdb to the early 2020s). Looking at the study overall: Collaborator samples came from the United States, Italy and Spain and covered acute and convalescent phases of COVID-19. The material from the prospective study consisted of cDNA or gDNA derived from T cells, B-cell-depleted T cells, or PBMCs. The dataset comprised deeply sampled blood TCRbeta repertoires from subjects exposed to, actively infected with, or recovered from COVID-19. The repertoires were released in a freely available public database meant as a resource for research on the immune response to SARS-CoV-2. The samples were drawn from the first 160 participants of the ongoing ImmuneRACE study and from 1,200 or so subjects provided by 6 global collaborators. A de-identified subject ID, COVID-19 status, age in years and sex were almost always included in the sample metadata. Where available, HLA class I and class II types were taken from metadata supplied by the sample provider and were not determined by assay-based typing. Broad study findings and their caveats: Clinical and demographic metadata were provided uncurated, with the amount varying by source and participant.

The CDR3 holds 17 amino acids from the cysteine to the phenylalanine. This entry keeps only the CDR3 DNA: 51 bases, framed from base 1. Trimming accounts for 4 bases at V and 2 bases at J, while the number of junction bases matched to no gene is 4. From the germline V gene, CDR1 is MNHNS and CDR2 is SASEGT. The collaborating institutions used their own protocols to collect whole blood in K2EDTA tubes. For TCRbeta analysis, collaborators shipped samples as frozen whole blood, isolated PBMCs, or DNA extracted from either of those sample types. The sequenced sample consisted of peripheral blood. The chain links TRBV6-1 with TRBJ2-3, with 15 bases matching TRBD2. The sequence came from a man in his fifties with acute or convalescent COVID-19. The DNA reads TGTGCCAGCAGTGCTGGGACTAGCGGGGGGTTCACAGATACGCAGTATTTT. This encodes CASSAGTSGGFTDTQYF.